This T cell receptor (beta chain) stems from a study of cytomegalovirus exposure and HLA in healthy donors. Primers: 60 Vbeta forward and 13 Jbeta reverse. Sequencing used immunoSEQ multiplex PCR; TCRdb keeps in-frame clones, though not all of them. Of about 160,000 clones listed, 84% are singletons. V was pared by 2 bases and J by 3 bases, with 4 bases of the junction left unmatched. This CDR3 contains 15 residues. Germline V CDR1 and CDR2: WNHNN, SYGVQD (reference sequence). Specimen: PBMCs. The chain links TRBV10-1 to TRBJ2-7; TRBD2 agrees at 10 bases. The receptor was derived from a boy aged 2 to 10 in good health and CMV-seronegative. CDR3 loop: CASSEIAGGFYEQYF. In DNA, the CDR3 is TGCGCCAGCAGTGAGATAGCGGGAGGTTTCTACGAGCAGTACTTC.